This TCR beta chain came from a study of cytomegalovirus exposure and HLA in healthy donors (dated by TCRdb to about 2017). Some background on the complete study: An earlier analysis of 587 of the donors reported approximately 260 Gb of sequence data and around 100 million unique TCR beta sequences obtained from 180 million or so T cells. An early release covering roughly 600 HLA-typed donors comprised 250 to 350 gigabases of sequencing data and roughly 86 million unique TCR sequences. Of the approximately 400 genotyped donors, 65% to 90% were placed in the genetic ancestry cluster associated with self-reported Caucasian donors. The study was designed to test whether signatures of past pathogen exposure could be identified by cataloging public T cell receptors. The T cell repertoires of some 670 subjects were profiled by immunosequencing and related to cytomegalovirus serostatus. Along with the approximately 620-subject first cohort, a separate validation cohort of over a hundred different subjects was used. The study combined high-throughput TCR immunosequencing, statistical association of individual TCRs with disease status, and machine learning to predict cytomegalovirus infection status. A later analysis re-examined previously published TCR beta repertoires from 600 to 700 donors and added high-resolution HLA genotyping to investigate patterns of TCR occurrence. The later analysis used no new phenotypic data to find candidate immune exposures, relying instead on TCR beta sequences and their occurrence across donors. An earlier analysis of approximately 630 of the donors applied high-throughput TCR beta sequencing to assess whether each TCR beta V gene segment acted as functional or pseudogenic. Donor age, sex, ethnicity and CMV serostatus were compiled together with the repertoire data. A later genetic analysis took genome-wide SNP genotypes for about 65% of the 666 donors and used that subset as a discovery cohort. All discovery cohort repertoires had been generated on a single sequencing platform. HLA typing covered class I and class II loci at four-digit resolution. Typing coverage varied by locus: about 629-630 donors for A, B, C, DRB1 and DQB1; approximately 500 for DQA1; nearly 610 for DPA1; some 470 for DPB1. Four to six DR-DQ haplotypes were handled as single units for association and clustering, since linkage in the cohort was strong. Among roughly 400 genotyped donors of the cohort, an average of around 250,000 unique TCR beta nucleotide sequences was sequenced per donor, of which about 18% were non-productive. General conclusions and limits of the study: In a later genetic analysis, fewer N-insertions in productive TCRs were reported among donors in an Asian-associated ancestry cluster than the roughly 700-donor mean. Correlated functional status among segregating V segments might reflect linkage disequilibrium, but an unknown experimental factor could not be ruled out. Some 15 rarely observed V segments, including chromosome 9 orphons, were excluded from the earlier analysis of 550 to 700 of the donors because counts were too low. A few of the identified cytomegalovirus-associated TCR beta chains were confirmed in vitro to be specific for cytomegalovirus antigens. This cohort had only TCR beta chains sequenced, and the lack of alpha or paired-chain data limited which features could be detected. Most TCR sequences were observed very rarely across donors, whereas some public TCRs were present in many individuals. Compared with equally common non-associated chains, HLA-associated TCR beta chains in a later analysis were more clonally expanded and had lower generation probabilities. The study listed over 150 TCR beta chains as associated with cytomegalovirus. Broadly in line with IMGT annotations, most TCR beta V segments showed up in productive rearrangements about 90% or about 30% of the time in an earlier analysis of under 700 of the donors. According to a later analysis, parvovirus B19, influenza, CMV and Epstein-Barr virus appeared linked to several top co-occurrence clusters. In a later analysis, TCR association rates were found to vary across HLA loci, with the most associated TCRs seen for DRB1 alleles and the fewest for HLA-C alleles. The classifier was reported to diagnose cytomegalovirus status with high specificity and sensitivity in both the original cohort and the validation cohort. Some IMGT-functional V segments, including TRBV6-2 and TRBV6-3, could not be distinguished by the 87-base-pair reads and were therefore excluded. Roughly uniform sequencing depth across donors was assumed in presence/absence analyses, although this assumption may not hold. Immune exposure information for the cohort was limited to CMV serostatus. Strong co-occurrence of HLA alleles, especially DR and DQ, made assigning TCR associations to individual alleles difficult. The authors suggested that the approach could potentially be extended to other disease states and immunological phenotypes. A later genetic analysis associated a missense DCLRE1C variant with V-gene and J-gene trimming of TCR beta chains, and an independent cohort replicated the association. A cluster of highly shared sequence variants was judged likely to represent a technical artifact of the sequencing pipeline. HLA typing was unavailable for some donors at each locus, so association tests used only the typed subset. A later analysis associated 15,000 to 20,000 TCR beta sequences with specific HLA alleles at a false discovery rate of 0.05. According to a later analysis, most CMV-associated TCR beta chains appeared to be HLA-restricted, and the HLA associations seemed to be driven largely by CMV exposure. A further reported finding was that TCR beta sequences accurately predicted the HLA-A and HLA-B alleles for most subjects in the first cohort.

In total, more than 500 healthy bone marrow donors made up the cohort. At the time of sampling, all cohort members were nominally healthy, though unrecorded immune exposures were likely present. The donor tested CMV seronegative, placing the donor among the 300 to 450 seronegative members of the cohort. A peripheral blood sample was provided by each donor, and peripheral blood mononuclear cells were used for TCR beta sequencing. The Qiagen DNeasy Blood Extraction Kit was used to extract genomic DNA from the blood cell samples. Libraries were built with the immunoSEQ multiplex PCR assay. The multiplex PCR relied on a mix of 60 forward primers for TCR Vbeta segments and 13 reverse primers for TCR Jbeta segments. A multiplex PCR assay on genomic DNA amplified the CDR3 region of rearranged TCR beta genes. Amplified TCR beta libraries were sequenced as 87-base-pair reads on the Illumina HiSeq System. For the original study's pipeline: Across the 640 or so repertoires, a later analysis counted approximately 75 million unique TCR beta chains, some 11 million of which were shared by at least two donors. To remove PCR and sequencing errors, raw reads were error-corrected and collapsed into unique sequences using a nearest-neighbor algorithm that merged closely related sequences. CDR3 sequences were aligned to IMGT reference sequences to assign V, D and J gene segments. For a sequence to be retained, a match of at least six nucleotides to both a V gene segment and a J gene segment was required. Rearrangements were classified as productive when the CDR3 lacked stop codons and remained in frame with V and J, and all other rearrangements were classified as non-productive. Following IMGT convention, CDR3 was defined as the stretch from the second conserved V-encoded cysteine to the conserved J-encoded phenylalanine. The earlier analysis of about 590 of the donors excluded sequences that lacked an unambiguous match to a single V gene segment. In an earlier analysis of roughly 600 of the donors, a V segment was called functional when productive rearrangements were above 56.7%, and segregating when the standard deviation between donors exceeded 5%. A statistical classification framework was built for diagnosing cytomegalovirus status from the catalog of TCR beta chain sequences. In a later analysis, TCR nucleotide sequences were compared against IMGT/GENE-DB human TR gene sequences so that V and J genes could be assigned. In a later analysis, CDR3 sequences and most-parsimonious VDJ recombination scenarios were assigned using the TCRdist pipeline. In a later analysis, each TCR beta chain was defined by its CDR3 amino acid sequence together with its V-gene family, and reads lacking a unique V-gene family were excluded. As a way to deal with suspected cross-contamination and a sequencing artifact, a later analysis dropped roughly 600 nucleotide sequences that were highly shared and had low generation probability. In a later analysis, a clonal expansion index for each public chain was calculated from normalized within-repertoire ranks of inferred template counts. In a later analysis, generation probabilities were computed with a VDJ recombination model fitted to out-of-frame rearrangements, and the resulting probabilities were checked against IGoR. Hypergeometric tests were used in a later analysis to score TCR-TCR, TCR-HLA and TCR-CMV co-occurrence, with a repertoire-size bias correction applied to the TCR pairs. In a later analysis, false discovery rates were estimated by permuting HLA or CMV assignments 20 times. In a later analysis, co-occurring TCRs were grouped using DBSCAN, and TCRdist sequence similarity was added for clustering within HLA-allele-positive subsets. For co-occurrence clustering, repertoires with fewer than 30,000 or more than 120,000 public chains were excluded, along with about five repertoires with anomalous nucleotide sharing. Held by TCRdb, this immuneACCESS table contains in-frame sequences only and omits some clones. Under half of the omission traces to an unresolved V gene where checked; the cause of the rest is unknown. V and J calls and clone size are as listed in that table; D and trimming were resolved from the DNA. The sample table shows roughly 250,000 clones, and roughly 70% are seen once. 2% to 2.5% of the sample goes to the ten largest clones.

The CDR3 goes from the cysteine to the phenylalanine over 14 residues. The retained sequence is limited to the CDR3, 42 bases, with the frame set at the first base. CDR1 and CDR2, per the germline V gene, are SGHNT and YENEEA. V is pruned by 1 base and J by 5 bases, leaving 3 bases of the junction without a gene match. Points on this clone: Its target antigen remains unknown. No quality values exist for individual bases; no much larger clone is one base distant.

Sequencing was performed on PBMCs. The chain is encoded by TRBV11-3 joined to TRBJ2-5, and TRBD1 aligns with 8 junction nucleotides. This clonotype was sampled from a female donor in good health and CMV-seronegative. CDR3 loop: CASSLGTGSETQYF. DNA sequence: TGTGCCAGCAGCTTAGGGACAGGGTCCGAGACCCAGTACTTC. This CDR3, with the reference TRBV11-3 and TRBJ2-5 proteins standing in past its ends, gives the full variable domain EAGVVQSPRYKIIEKKQPVAFWCNPISGHNTLYWYLQNLGQGPELLIRYENEEAVDDSQLPKDRFSAERLKGVDSTLKIQPAELGDSAVYLCASSLGTGSETQYFGPGTRLLVL.